Each of the 5 T cell receptor beta chains below was sequenced from the same sample in a study of blood T cell repertoires in COVID-19. Only in-frame clones appear in the TCRdb table, and some are missing; sequencing was by immunoSEQ multiplex PCR. This table has roughly 130,000 clones, approximately 84% appearing once. What was sequenced was peripheral blood. Source of these receptors: a woman under 40 who had recovered from COVID-19.

The rearrangement uses TRBV4-1 and TRBJ2-3; possibly TRBD2 for D (6 bases). The CDR3 is 14 residues long. The V end was cut by 0 bases, the J end by 8 bases, with 12 bases between. Germline V lookup: CDR1 MGHRA, CDR2 YSYEKL. Here the CDR3 DNA reads TGCGCCAGCAGCCAAGATCTGACTAGAGCTACGCAGTATTTT. It translates to CASSQDLTRATQYF.

A single count supports this clone. The chain carries TRBV12-5 and TRBJ2-6, with TRBD2 matching 7 bases. Unmatched junction bases numbered 4, after V lost 2 bases and J lost 0 bases. CDR3 length: 17 amino acids. Germline assignment: CDR1 LGHNT and CDR2 FRNRAP. DNA for the CDR3: TGTGCTAGTGGTTTGAATCCGGGAGGCTCTGGGGCCAACGTCCTGACTTTC. This encodes CASGLNPGGSGANVLTF.

This sequence joins TRBV27 and TRBJ2-7, with TRBD2 matching over 16 bases. Germline V gene sequence: CDR1 MNHEY, CDR2 SMNVEV (reference sequence). J lost 1 base, V lost 5 bases, and 8 bases had no gene match. The CDR3 sequence is 18 residues long. The CDR3 DNA follows: TGTGCCAGCAGTCCGGGACTAGCGGGGGGGCCGAATTCCTACGAGCAGTACTTC. This translates into CASSPGLAGGPNSYEQYF.

This chain links TRBV9 with TRBJ2-2; 11 bases are shared with TRBD2. V was pared by 4 bases and J by 1 base, with 3 bases of the junction left unmatched. The CDR3 extends over 16 amino acids. Germline V lookup: CDR1 SGDLS, CDR2 YYNGEE. Here the CDR3 DNA reads TGTGCCAGCAGCTTCGGGACTAGCGGGAACACCGGGGAGCTGTTTTTT. It codes for CASSFGTSGNTGELFF.

This clone was counted between two and nine times. The chain links TRBV15 to TRBJ1-2; 9 bases fit TRBD1. The CDR3 loop spans 17 amino acids. Germline V lookup: CDR1 LNHNV, CDR2 YYDKDF (reference sequence). The ends lost 3 bases at V and 3 bases at J; junction bases unmatched: 11. The CDR3 loop is CATSRLPGQGLDYGYTF. In nucleotides, the CDR3 is TGTGCCACCAGCAGGTTGCCGGGACAGGGATTAGACTATGGCTACACCTTC.